A selection of T cell receptor beta chains follows, all from one sample in a study of Ad26.COV2.S vaccination and SARS-CoV-2 variants. TCRdb keeps only in-frame clones here, not all; method: immunoSEQ multiplex PCR. Seen here are 350,000 to 600,000 clones, roughly nine tenths observed once, and the top ten hold about 1.5%. Sample: peripheral blood, taken in a trial of Ad26.COV2.S vaccine versus placebo. These receptors were obtained from a person between 18 and 59 years old who received the Ad26.COV2.S COVID-19 vaccine or a placebo. Each CDR3 is given with its conserved first and last residue. A D gene is named only where the DNA matches it firmly. Only some rows state a clone size, as once, few, many or a class for expanded clones.

v_call,clone_size,cdr3_length,d_call,j_call,cdr3_nt,cdr3_aa
TRBV28,.,15,.,TRBJ1-1,TGTGCCAGCAGTTCCCCGCCGGGGGGGGACACTGAAGCTTTCTTT,CASSSPPGGDTEAFF
TRBV7-9,.,14,.,TRBJ1-1,TGTGCCAGCAGCTTACGAGGGGTCAACACTGAAGCTTTCTTT,CASSLRGVNTEAFF
TRBV9,.,14,.,TRBJ1-1,TGTGCCAGCAGCGTATTGACGGGGAACACTGAAGCTTTCTTT,CASSVLTGNTEAFF
TRBV7-6,.,15,TRBD2,TRBJ2-7,TGTGCCAGCAGCACACGGACTAGCGGGCTGTTCGAGCAGTACTTC,CASSTRTSGLFEQYF
TRBV7-9,.,12,.,TRBJ1-1,TGTGCCAGCCTATCCATGAACACTGAAGCTTTCTTT,CASLSMNTEAFF
TRBV6-2/TRBV6-3,.,16,.,TRBJ1-6,TGTGCCAGCAGTTCGCGGCGATCTGCGTTTAATTCACCCCTCCACTTT,CASSSRRSAFNSPLHF
TRBV7-8,.,15,.,TRBJ1-1,TGTGCCAGCAGCCCCCGCGGGACGGGACAAGCGGGCGCTTTCTTT,CASSPRGTGQAGAFF
TRBV19,.,16,.,TRBJ1-2,TGTGCCAGTAGTTCGGAGCGCGTTAGCCCAAACTATGGCTACACCTTC,CASSSERVSPNYGYTF
TRBV5-1,.,15,.,TRBJ1-2,TGCGCCAGCAGCTTGGACCGTCCCGGAGGCTATGGCTACACCTTC,CASSLDRPGGYGYTF
TRBV29-1,.,12,.,TRBJ2-3,TGCAGCGTTGAAGGTTGGCAAGATACGCAGTATTTT,CSVEGWQDTQYF
TRBV7-9,few,13,TRBD1,TRBJ2-7,TGTGCCAGCAGCTTAGGACAGGGGGCGGCGGGGTACTTC,CASSLGQGAAGYF
TRBV20-1,.,15,.,TRBJ1-6,TGCAGTGCTAGTAGTTCGGCATCGAGTTGGTCACCCCTCCACTTT,CSASSSASSWSPLHF
TRBV11-2,.,16,.,TRBJ2-3,TGTGCCAGCAGCTTAAGGAGGGTGAAGAGCACAGATACGCAGTATTTT,CASSLRRVKSTDTQYF
TRBV5-4,.,14,TRBD2,TRBJ2-5,TGTGCCAGCAGCTTGCCGGGACTAGCGGAGACCCAGTACTTC,CASSLPGLAETQYF
TRBV30,.,15,TRBD2,TRBJ2-3,TGTGCCTGGAGTGTTCTAGCGGGGGCCACAGATACGCAGTATTTT,CAWSVLAGATDTQYF
TRBV2,.,12,.,TRBJ1-3,TGTGCCAGCAGTGACCCTGGAAACACCATATATTTT,CASSDPGNTIYF
TRBV6-5,.,14,TRBD2,TRBJ2-7,TGTGCCAGCATGTTGACTAGCGGGCCCTACGAGCAGTACTTC,CASMLTSGPYEQYF
TRBV7-2,.,19,TRBD2,TRBJ2-1,TGTGCCAGCAGCTACTTGTGGGCTAGCGGGGGGGCGGGCCACAATGAGCAGTTCTTC,CASSYLWASGGAGHNEQFF
TRBV27,.,15,.,TRBJ2-7,TGTGCCAGCAGTTTAAGGGCAGGGCGCTCCTACGAGCAGTACTTC,CASSLRAGRSYEQYF
TRBV7-8,.,13,.,TRBJ2-6,TGTGGGGGTGGGCCCTCTGGGGCCAACGTCCTGACTTTC,CGGGPSGANVLTF
TRBV18,.,16,.,TRBJ2-2,TGTGCCAGCTCAGCCTCCGGGATTCAGAACACCGGGGAGCTGTTTTTT,CASSASGIQNTGELFF
TRBV7-2,.,13,TRBD1,TRBJ1-2,TGTGCCAGCAGCCCAGGGACAGGGGTGGGCTACACCTTC,CASSPGTGVGYTF
TRBV27,.,15,.,TRBJ1-1,TGTGCCAGCAGCCGACCCGGGACGGGGAACACTGAAGCTTTCTTT,CASSRPGTGNTEAFF
TRBV19,.,13,.,TRBJ1-5,TGTGCCAGTACCGGGGGGGGGCGTCAGCCCCAGCATTTT,CASTGGGRQPQHF
TRBV25-1,.,16,.,TRBJ2-1,TGTGCCAGCAGTGGATGGACGGGGGAGTCCTACAATGAGCAGTTCTTC,CASSGWTGESYNEQFF
TRBV2,.,13,.,TRBJ1-4,TGTGCCAGCAGCCCGTATGATAATGAAAAACTGTTTTTT,CASSPYDNEKLFF
TRBV7-9,.,12,.,TRBJ1-1,TGTGCCAGCAGCCCACAGGTCACTGAAGCTTTCTTT,CASSPQVTEAFF
TRBV19,.,13,.,TRBJ2-2,TGTGCCAGCCTCATGGCGGTAGGCGGGGAGCTGTTTTTT,CASLMAVGGELFF
TRBV3-1/TRBV3-2,once,14,.,TRBJ1-1,TGTGCCAGCAGCCAAGGACGGGTGAACACTGAAGCTTTCTTT,CASSQGRVNTEAFF
TRBV19,.,13,TRBD1,TRBJ2-7,TGTGCCAGTAGTATACAGGGGGCCAACGAGCAGTACTTC,CASSIQGANEQYF
TRBV7-9,.,14,.,TRBJ2-3,TGTGCCAGCAGCTCCTCGATAAGCACAGATACGCAGTATTTT,CASSSSISTDTQYF
TRBV5-1,.,15,TRBD1,TRBJ1-1,TGCGCCAGCAGCCCCGGGACAGGTGAATCCACTGAAGCTTTCTTT,CASSPGTGESTEAFF
TRBV11-2,once,17,.,TRBJ2-7,TGTGCCAGCCGCTCCATCAGGGAGGTACCTACTACCTACGAGCAGTACTTC,CASRSIREVPTTYEQYF
TRBV20-1,.,10,.,TRBJ1-1,TGCAGTGCCAGCCAAATTGAAGCTTTCTTT,CSASQIEAFF
TRBV21-1,.,17,.,TRBJ1-6,TGTGCCAGCATATTCTCACAGCGTATCAGGGCCTTATGGCCCCTCCACTTT,CASIFSQRIRALWPLHF
TRBV7-9,.,12,.,TRBJ1-2,TGTGCCAGCAGCTTAGAGGGCTATGGCTACACCTTC,CASSLEGYGYTF
TRBV27,.,12,.,TRBJ1-1,TGTGCCAGCTCCGCAGGAGGCACTGAAGCTTTCTTT,CASSAGGTEAFF
TRBV5-5,.,15,.,TRBJ1-5,TGTGCCAGCACCTACACGGGGGTACGGGATCAGCCCCAGCATTTT,CASTYTGVRDQPQHF
TRBV6-5,.,14,TRBD1,TRBJ1-2,TGTGCCAGCACCAAAGGACAGGGGATCTATGGCTACACCTTC,CASTKGQGIYGYTF
TRBV30,.,18,.,TRBJ1-2,TGTGCCTGCCCGACATACGGTTTGCCGGGACCAGCTAACTATGGCTACACCTTC,CACPTYGLPGPANYGYTF
TRBV12-5,.,16,.,TRBJ2-2,TGTGCTAGTGGTTTGGTGCTAGGGACAACGCCCGGGGAGCTGTTTTTT,CASGLVLGTTPGELFF
TRBV7-9,.,12,.,TRBJ1-2,TGTGCCAAGGGAGAAATTAACTATGGCTACACCTTC,CAKGEINYGYTF
TRBV19,.,12,TRBD1,TRBJ1-4,TGTGCCACCGGGACAGGGAGGGAAAAACTGTTTTTT,CATGTGREKLFF
TRBV6-5,.,14,.,TRBJ1-5,TGTGCCAGCAGTTCGGTAGGGAGGAATCAGCCCCAGCATTTT,CASSSVGRNQPQHF
TRBV4-3,.,13,.,TRBJ1-2,TGCGCCAGCAGCCAAGGGGTTAACTATGGCTACACCTTC,CASSQGVNYGYTF
TRBV27,few,13,.,TRBJ2-7,TGTGCCAGCAGCCCGAGGGACGGCTACGAGCAGTACTTC,CASSPRDGYEQYF
TRBV14,.,15,TRBD2,TRBJ2-7,TGTGCCAGCAGCCAAGGGTCTCGGGGAGGGTACGAGCAGTACTTC,CASSQGSRGGYEQYF
TRBV4-3,.,15,TRBD2,TRBJ2-1,TGCGCCAGCAGCCTCGGACTAGCGGAGACCAATGAGCAGTTCTTC,CASSLGLAETNEQFF
TRBV4-2,.,16,TRBD2,TRBJ2-7,TGTGCCAGCAGCCAAGACTTAGCGGGGAGAGACTACGAGCAGTACTTC,CASSQDLAGRDYEQYF
TRBV29-1,few,18,TRBD1,TRBJ1-1,TGCAGCGTTGAAGATAATGGGACAGGGCGGTCGTTGAACACTGAAGCTTTCTTT,CSVEDNGTGRSLNTEAFF
TRBV6-5,.,14,.,TRBJ1-5,TGTGCCAGCAGGGCCCGGGGCTTCAATCAGCCCCAGCATTTT,CASRARGFNQPQHF
TRBV5-1,once,17,.,TRBJ1-3,TGCGCCAGCAGCTTGGCCGGCTCTGAAGCCTCTGGAAACACCATATATTTT,CASSLAGSEASGNTIYF
TRBV5-6,.,13,.,TRBJ1-2,TGTGCCAGCAGCTTGGGGGCTAACTATGGCTACACCTTC,CASSLGANYGYTF
TRBV19,.,14,.,TRBJ1-5,TGTGCCAGCTCCTCCTCGGGGGGCAATCAGCCCCAGCATTTT,CASSSSGGNQPQHF